This T cell receptor beta chain was found in a study of identifying expanded T cells in peripheral blood. The study, taken as a whole, reports: Differentially abundant clones: around 1.2 between replicates, about 17 at 2 to 3 weeks, roughly 18 at four. Roughly two-week clone count variance significantly increased as total template count grew.

V dropped 5 bases and J dropped 6; count of bases not matched to a gene: 9. CDR1 is SEHNR, CDR2 FQNEAQ, per germline (reference sequence). The CDR3 length is 15 residues. During the collection period, no donor immune events like infections were recorded. Worth noting for this clone: What it recognizes is unknown.

Clones were read by immunoSEQ multiplex PCR, and TCRdb kept only the in-frame ones, dropping some. The table lists approximately 110,000 clones, about 88% of them singletons. The rearrangement uses TRBV7-9 and TRBJ2-1; TRBD2 matches at 8 bases. The source of this sequence is a person between 18 and 69 years old in good health. The sample comprised blood. CDR3: CASSPRGGGLNEQFF. The CDR3 DNA is TGTGCCAGCAGCCCCCGGGGGGGCGGACTCAATGAGCAGTTCTTC.